This T cell receptor (beta chain) was profiled in a study of blood T cell repertoires in COVID-19. Study at large: The origin of the acute and convalescent COVID-19 samples was the United States, Italy and Spain. PBMCs, B-cell-depleted T cells, or T cells provided the cDNA or gDNA that made up the material.

CDR1 and CDR2 (germline): SGHNT, YYREEE (reference sequence). This CDR3 has 16 residues. J was trimmed by 1 base and V by 1 base; bases with no gene match: 7. As handled by the study authors: Amplification of reference gene primers provided the estimated nucleated cell counts. Libraries were prepared by immunoSEQ multiplex PCR; TCRdb keeps only in-frame clonotypes and omits some of them. From that table come the V and J calls and clone size; the DNA was used to work out D and trimming. The sample yields under 250,000 clones, about 83% seen once. V usage is TRBV5-4 and J usage is TRBJ2-5; 7 positions agree with TRBD2. This TCR derives from a man between 40 and 49 years old with active or convalescent COVID-19. The sample consisted of peripheral blood. Written as DNA, the CDR3 is TGTGCCAGCAGCTTGAATACCGGGACTACCCAAGAGACCCAGTACTTC. It translates to CASSLNTGTTQETQYF.